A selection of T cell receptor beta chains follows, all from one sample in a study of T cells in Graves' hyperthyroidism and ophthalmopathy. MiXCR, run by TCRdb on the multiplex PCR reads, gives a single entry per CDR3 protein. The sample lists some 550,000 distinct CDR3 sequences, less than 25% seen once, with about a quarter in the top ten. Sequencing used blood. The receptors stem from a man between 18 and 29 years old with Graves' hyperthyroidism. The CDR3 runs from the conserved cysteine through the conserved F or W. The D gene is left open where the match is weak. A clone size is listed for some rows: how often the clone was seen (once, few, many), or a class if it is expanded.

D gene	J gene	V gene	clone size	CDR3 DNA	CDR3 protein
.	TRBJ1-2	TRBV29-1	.	TGCAGCGTTGAAGAACAGGACAGTAACTATGGCTACACCTTC	CSVEEQDSNYGYTF
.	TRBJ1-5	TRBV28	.	TGTGCCAGCAGTTTCCTCTCAGGGCGGCCCCAGCATTTT	CASSFLSGRPQHF
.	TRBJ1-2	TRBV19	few	TGTGCCAGTAGTATAGCTGGACAGAACTATGGCTACACCTTC	CASSIAGQNYGYTF
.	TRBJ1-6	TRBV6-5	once	TGTGCCAGCAGTTACTCGGGGGGATCCTATAATTCACCCCTCCACTTT	CASSYSGGSYNSPLHF
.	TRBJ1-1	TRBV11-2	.	TGTGCCAGCATGGGCCGGACTGAAGCTTTCTTT	CASMGRTEAFF
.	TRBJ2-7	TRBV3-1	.	TGTGCCAGCAGCCAAGAAACCGGCAGCCTGGCCTACGAGCAGTACTTC	CASSQETGSLAYEQYF
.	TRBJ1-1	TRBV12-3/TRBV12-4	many	TGTGCCCCGCTGGGGGGGCACACTGAAGCTTTCTTT	CAPLGGHTEAFF
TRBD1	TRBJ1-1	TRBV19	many	TGTGCCAGTAGTACAGGGGGGGCGAACACTGAAGCTTTCTTT	CASSTGGANTEAFF
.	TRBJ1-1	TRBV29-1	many	TGCAGCGTTGGAGATCTGAGGGCTGAAGCTTTCTTT	CSVGDLRAEAFF
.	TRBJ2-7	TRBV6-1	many	TGTGCCAGCAGGGTTGATCGGCCGGCCTACGAGCAGTACTTC	CASRVDRPAYEQYF
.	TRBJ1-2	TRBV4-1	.	TGCGCCAGCAGCCAAGAGGGACGGTTCTATGGCGGCTACACCTTC	CASSQEGRFYGGYTF
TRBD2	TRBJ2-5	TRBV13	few	TGCGCCAGCAGCTTAGGCGGGGGGCTTGGAAAGACCCAGTACTTC	CASSLGGGLGKTQYF
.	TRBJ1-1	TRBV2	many	TGTGCCAGCAGAGACCCGGGCCAACAGGCAGGTACTGAAGCTTTCTTT	CASRDPGQQAGTEAFF
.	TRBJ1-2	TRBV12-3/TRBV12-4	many	TGTGCCACCTCCCGTGCGGGACAAGGGATAAGCTACACCTTC	CATSRAGQGISYTF
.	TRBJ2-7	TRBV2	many	TGTGCCAGCAGTGAAGAATTGGGGGGACAGTACTTC	CASSEELGGQYF
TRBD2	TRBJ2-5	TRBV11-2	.	TGTGCCAGCAGCCTTTCGACTAGCTGGGGGGGGGAGACCCAGTACTTC	CASSLSTSWGGETQYF
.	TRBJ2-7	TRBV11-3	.	TGTGCCAGCAGCTTGATCCGCTACTCCTACGAGCAGTACTTC	CASSLIRYSYEQYF
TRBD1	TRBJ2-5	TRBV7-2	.	TGTGCCAGCAGCACCTACAGGGGCGCGAAGACCCAGTACTTC	CASSTYRGAKTQYF
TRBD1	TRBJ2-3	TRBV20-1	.	TGCAGTGCCTCAGCCTCCCCGGGACAGGGGGTGACAGATACGCAGTATTTT	CSASASPGQGVTDTQYF
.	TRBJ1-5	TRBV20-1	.	TGCAGTGCTAGAGAGCGGGCTCAGCCCCAGCATTTT	CSARERAQPQHF